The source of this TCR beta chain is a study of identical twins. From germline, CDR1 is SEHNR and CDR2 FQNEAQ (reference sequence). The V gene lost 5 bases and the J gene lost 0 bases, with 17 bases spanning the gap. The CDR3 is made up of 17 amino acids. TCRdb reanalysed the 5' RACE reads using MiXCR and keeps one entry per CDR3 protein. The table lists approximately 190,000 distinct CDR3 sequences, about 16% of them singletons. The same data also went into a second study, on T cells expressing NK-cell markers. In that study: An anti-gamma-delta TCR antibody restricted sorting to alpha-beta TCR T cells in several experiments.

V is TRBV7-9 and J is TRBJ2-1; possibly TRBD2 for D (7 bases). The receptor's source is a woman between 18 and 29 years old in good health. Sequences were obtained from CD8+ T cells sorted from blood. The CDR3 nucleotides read TGTGCCAGCAGCCAACTGGGGGGCGGGAGCTCCTACAATGAGCAGTTCTTC. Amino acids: CASSQLGGGSSYNEQFF.